This TCR beta chain was found in a study of tumor-infiltrating lymphocytes in primary liver carcinoma. The template, 500 ng total RNA, yielded TCR beta cDNA made with a constant-region primer. It was through three nested multiplex PCR rounds of slightly modified ARM-PCR that TCR beta libraries arose. Forward primers for TRBV1-TRBV30 and a C-beta reverse primer served the first two PCR rounds, at about 10 cycles each. TCRdb passed the multiplex PCR reads through MiXCR, listing each CDR3 protein once. The sample includes 100,000 or so distinct CDR3 sequences, 69% seen only once; the top ten take 9.5%. Study findings and constraints: It was tumor-adjacent and tumor-blood pairs that overlapped less than tumor region pairs did. Representation across all five tumor regions was limited to only about 7.5-24% of top clones.

Joint extraction of RNA and DNA used about 17-31 mg of bulk tissue that was unsorted. No patient had received treatment, and all had chronic HBV infection. Each tumor sample had over 85% viable tumor cells. A note on this clonotype: What it binds is unknown. An end of the junction does not agree with germline; a read error may underlie this.

Germline CDR1 is LGHNT and CDR2 is FRNRAP. The CDR3 has 15 residues. Sequenced: liver tumor tissue from sampling region 5. The subset: tumor region T5, tumor centre. This TCR was recovered from a woman aged 55-69 years with primary liver carcinoma and hepatitis B virus infection. V gene TRBV12-5 combines with J gene TRBJ2-2; TRBD2 might be the D (5 bases). CDR3 coding DNA: TGTGTTAGTGGACTTCAGATTACGACCACCGGGGAGCTGTTTTTT. It translates to CVSGLQITTTGELFF.